These 28 T cell receptor beta chains share one sample of origin, sequenced in a study of T cells after yellow fever vaccination (dated by TCRdb to the late 2010s). The library was produced with 5' RACE. The run used an Illumina NovaSeq 6000. TCRdb took the public reads, trimmed them with fastp at Q25, ran MiXCR for clone calling and kept in-frame beta chains. Every entry covers one CDR3 protein and lists the most common genes and DNA from its rows. Recorded for this sample are around 320,000 distinct CDR3 sequences; around 4.3% of them occurred a single time. 19% of the sample rests with the top ten. The sample's treatment or condition, from its label and the paper: live attenuated yellow fever vaccine strain. The sequencing here drew on PBMCs, taken 15 days after the yellow fever booster vaccination. The source is a man aged 18 to 30 who received the YFV17D yellow fever vaccine.

The V call is TRBV7-9, the J call TRBJ1-4; a weak D match, TRBD1 (5 bases). With 4 bases removed from V and 8 bases from J, the gap between germline ends came to 14 bases. CDR1 and CDR2 (germline): SEHNR, FQNEAQ (reference sequence). The CDR3 is made up of 14 amino acids. CDR3 nucleotide sequence: TGTGCCAGCAGCTCGACAGCCGGAGGGGAAAAACTGTTTTTT. Amino acid sequence: CASSSTAGGEKLFF.

The genes are TRBV4-3 and TRBJ2-5; 11 positions match TRBD2. Germline V gives CDR1 LGHNA, CDR2 YSLEER. J was trimmed by 4 bases and V by 1 base; bases with no gene match: 8. The CDR3 loop spans 17 amino acids. CDR3 loop: CASSQVAGGPRRETQYF. The CDR3 nucleotides are TGCGCCAGCAGCCAAGTAGCGGGGGGGCCGCGGCGAGAGACCCAGTACTTC.

The chain joins TRBV4-3 to TRBJ1-4; 7 bases are a match to TRBD1. Germline CDR1 is LGHNA and CDR2 is YSLEER. Trimming cost V 0 bases and J 2 bases; bases outside gene matches: 3. CDR3 length: 16 residues. The CDR3 loop reads CASSQDSRGTNEKLFF. For the CDR3, the DNA is TGCGCCAGCAGCCAAGATTCCAGGGGGACTAATGAAAAACTGTTTTTT.

The chain carries TRBV2 and TRBJ1-5, with 7 bases fitting TRBD1. Germline lookup yields CDR1 SNHLY and CDR2 FYNNEI. The CDR3 has 14 amino acids. V shed 3 bases and J 7 bases; nucleotides not matched to a gene: 6. CDR3 in amino acids: CASSDRRQGQPQHF. As DNA, the CDR3 is TGTGCCAGCAGTGATAGGAGACAGGGCCAGCCCCAGCATTTT.

V is TRBV6-6 and J is TRBJ1-5; no clear D. Germline values: CDR1 MNHNY, CDR2 SVGAGI (reference sequence). The CDR3 sequence is 12 residues long. V was shortened by 5 bases and J by 4 bases, with 6 bases between the two germline ends. Here the CDR3 reads CASSQFNQPQHF. The CDR3 nucleotides read TGTGCCAGCAGTCAATTTAATCAGCCCCAGCATTTT.

Only a few counts were recorded for this clonotype. The V gene is TRBV4-3, the J gene TRBJ2-7; TRBD1 matches 7 bases. The CDR3 sequence is 14 residues long. The germline V gene encodes CDR1 LGHNA and CDR2 YSLEER. Losses at the gene ends were 5 bases for V and 0 bases for J; bases not matched to a gene: 4. This CDR3 reads CASSKTGHSYEQYF. The CDR3 DNA reads TGCGCCAGCAGCAAGACAGGGCACTCCTACGAGCAGTACTTC.

This clonotype appeared many times. V gene TRBV7-8 combines with J gene TRBJ1-4; 7 bases are shared with TRBD1. V was clipped by 3 bases and J by 7 bases; unmatched bases: 5. In germline, CDR1 is SGHVS, CDR2 FQNEAQ. This CDR3 comprises 14 residues. CDR3: CASSLTGNGEKLFF. The DNA for the CDR3 is TGTGCCAGCAGCTTGACAGGGAACGGTGAAAAACTGTTTTTT.

This clonotype was detected ten times or more. J is TRBJ1-1 and V is TRBV15; weak D call: TRBD1 (5 bases). The germline V gene encodes CDR1 LNHNV and CDR2 YYDKDF (reference sequence). Trimming removed 8 bases at V and 5 bases at J, with 15 bases between. The CDR3 contains 13 residues. This chain's CDR3 is CATSWGERTEAFF. The CDR3 region has the DNA TGTGCCACCTCCTGGGGGGAAAGGACTGAAGCTTTCTTT.

This clonotype was picked up many times. The chain uses TRBV7-2 and TRBJ2-1; 9 bases align to TRBD1. Germline V gene sequence: CDR1 SGHTA, CDR2 FQGNSA. The CDR3 has 13 amino acids. V gave up 4 bases and J gave up 7 bases; unmatched junction bases: 2. Here the CDR3 reads CASSYRGRNEQFF. Here the CDR3 DNA reads TGTGCCAGCAGCTACAGGGGGCGGAATGAGCAGTTCTTC.

This clonotype was counted ten times or more. The rearrangement joins TRBV5-1 to TRBJ2-1; D might be TRBD1 (5 bases). The CDR3 length is 17 residues. Trimming took off 0 bases at V and 4 bases at J, with 17 bases between the two ends. Per germline, CDR1 SGHRS and CDR2 YFSETQ. The CDR3 reads CASSLDMTATTYNEQFF. CDR3 nucleotide sequence: TGCGCCAGCAGCTTGGATATGACAGCTACTACATACAATGAGCAGTTCTTC.

This clonotype came up many times. J is TRBJ2-5 and V is TRBV6-2 or TRBV6-3; 8 bases align to TRBD1. V was clipped by 6 bases and J by 4 bases; unmatched bases: 10. The CDR3 consists of 15 residues. Per the germline V gene, CDR1 is MNHEY and CDR2 is SVGEGT. In DNA, the CDR3 is TGTGCCAGCAGGGACCGCAGGGGGCTAGCAGAGACCCAGTACTTC. This gives the protein CASRDRRGLAETQYF.

The V and J genes are TRBV4-1 and TRBJ1-2; no clear D. The V end lost 1 base, the J end lost 8 bases, and 17 bases lay between the germline ends. This CDR3 is 15 amino acids long. CDR1 MGHRA and CDR2 YSYEKL come from the germline V gene. CDR3 sequence: CASSQGSGPRGGYTF. The CDR3 nucleotides are TGCGCCAGCAGCCAAGGGTCCGGGCCCCGAGGGGGCTACACCTTC.

This clonotype was seen at least ten times. The genes are TRBV14 and TRBJ2-3; 10 bases align to TRBD2. This CDR3 is built from 15 residues. V lost 2 bases to trimming and J lost 4 bases; unmatched junction nucleotides: 3. Germline V gene data show CDR1 as SGHDN and CDR2 as FVKESK. The CDR3 sequence: CASSQPGLAADTQYF. The CDR3 nucleotides are TGTGCCAGCAGCCAACCCGGACTAGCGGCAGATACGCAGTATTTT.

The table lists this clonotype with many counts. The chain joins TRBV5-1 to TRBJ1-1, with D unresolved. This CDR3 spans 14 amino acids. V was clipped by 0 bases and J by 1 base, with 7 bases between them. Germline CDR1 reads SGHRS; CDR2 reads YFSETQ. DNA for the CDR3: TGCGCCAGCAGCTTGGGGGTCAGGAACACTGAAGCTTTCTTT. Its translation is CASSLGVRNTEAFF.

This rearrangement joins TRBV15 to TRBJ1-1; 7 positions match TRBD1. J lost 5 bases, V lost 3 bases, and 15 bases had no gene match. Germline values: CDR1 LNHNV, CDR2 YYDKDF (reference sequence). This CDR3 spans 17 amino acids. The CDR3 coding sequence is TGTGCCACCAGCAGTCTGGGGCTGGTAGGGGGCCTGACTGAAGCTTTCTTT. Its translation: CATSSLGLVGGLTEAFF.

The chain couples TRBV29-1 to TRBJ1-1; 9 bases agree with TRBD1. V shed 6 bases and J 5 bases; nucleotides not matched to a gene: 10. Germline V CDR1 and CDR2: SQVTM, ANQGSEA. The CDR3 runs 14 residues. The DNA for the CDR3 is TGCAGCGTCCCTATTCGGACAGGGGAGACTGAAGCTTTCTTT. Amino acid sequence: CSVPIRTGETEAFF.

This clonotype has a count of ten or more. The chain has TRBV5-1 and TRBJ2-3; possible D gene TRBD1, 6 bases. This CDR3 is 13 amino acids long. The V end lost 2 bases, the J end lost 5 bases, and 9 bases lay between the germline ends. The germline V gene encodes CDR1 SGHRS and CDR2 YFSETQ. The CDR3 loop is CASSFRGQDTQYF. The CDR3 nucleotides read TGCGCCAGCAGCTTCAGGGGACAAGATACGCAGTATTTT.

This clonotype was picked up many times. CDR3 loop: CASSLRWTLSSYNEQFF. CDR3 DNA: TGTGCCAGCAGCTTAAGATGGACTCTAAGCTCCTACAATGAGCAGTTCTTC. V is TRBV11-2 and J is TRBJ2-1, with D perhaps matching TRBD2 (5 bases). V lost 2 bases to trimming and J lost 0 bases, with 14 bases between them. The CDR3 has 17 residues. Per the germline V gene, CDR1 is SGHAT and CDR2 is FQNNGV.

This clonotype was observed a handful of times. The chain is built from TRBV7-7 and TRBJ2-2; D is unresolved. The CDR3 runs to 17 residues. Germline V gene sequence: CDR1 SSHAT, CDR2 FNYEAQ (reference sequence). V lost 5 bases and J lost 9, with 25 bases in between. This CDR3 is CASSPRTDPIGGRELFF. CDR3 DNA: TGTGCCAGCAGCCCCAGAACCGACCCAATTGGTGGCAGGGAGCTGTTTTTT.

This clonotype was seen repeatedly, ten times or more. V is TRBV12-3 or TRBV12-4 and J is TRBJ1-3; no reliable D call. V shed 5 bases and J shed 2 bases, with 10 bases lying between them. This CDR3 has 14 residues. CDR3 residues: CASSAGTTGNTIYF. CDR3 nucleotides: TGTGCCAGCAGTGCGGGAACTACTGGAAACACCATATATTTT.

The chain uses TRBV7-9 and TRBJ1-2; TRBD1 might be the D (5 bases). The CDR3 is made up of 14 amino acids. V lost 0 bases to trimming and J lost 4 bases, with 9 bases between them. The germline CDR1 and CDR2 sequences are SEHNR and FQNEAQ (reference sequence). CDR3 protein: CASSLASGPYGYTF. CDR3 DNA sequence: TGTGCCAGCAGCTTAGCTTCGGGACCCTATGGCTACACCTTC.

This rearrangement joins TRBV4-1 to TRBJ2-7, with 7 bases that match TRBD1. J gave up 9 bases and V 2 bases, and 13 bases lay outside the gene matches. The CDR3 has 15 residues. Germline V lookup: CDR1 MGHRA, CDR2 YSYEKL. CDR3 DNA sequence: TGCGCCAGCAGCCAAACCGGGACAGTCTACGAGGGGCAGTACGTC. It encodes CASSQTGTVYEGQYV.

The rearrangement joins TRBV5-4 to TRBJ2-5; D is uncertain. V was cut by 5 bases and J by 5 bases, with 13 bases left in between. Germline V gene sequence: CDR1 SGHNT, CDR2 YYREEE (reference sequence). The CDR3 length is 13 residues. The DNA of the CDR3 is TGTGCCAGCAGGCAGGCCATGGGGGAGACCCAGTACTTC. Residues: CASRQAMGETQYF.

This clonotype appeared many times. The gene calls are TRBV29-1 and TRBJ2-1; D is ambiguous. This CDR3 has 9 residues. The germline V gene has CDR1 SQVTM and CDR2 ANQGSEA. V was trimmed by 0 bases and J by 16 bases, leaving 7 bases between them. The CDR3 loop reads CSVEDPLFF. In nucleotides, the CDR3 is TGCAGCGTTGAAGATCCCCTCTTCTTC.

This clonotype was observed many times. V is TRBV12-3 or TRBV12-4 and J is TRBJ1-1; D is unresolved. This CDR3 is built from 14 residues. V dropped 1 base and J dropped 3 bases, with 9 bases sitting between them. CDR3 nucleotide sequence: TGTGCCAGCAGTTTAGAGTGGATGGACACTGAAGCTTTCTTT. Amino acid sequence: CASSLEWMDTEAFF.

Many counts were recorded for this clonotype. The chain carries TRBV25-1 and TRBJ1-5, with D uncertain. From germline, CDR1 is MGHDK and CDR2 SYGVNS. This CDR3 contains 15 residues. The V and J ends lost 3 bases and 2 bases respectively, with 11 bases between them. The CDR3 spells CASSDPKIGNQPQHF. The CDR3 DNA follows: TGTGCCAGCAGTGACCCGAAGATTGGCAATCAGCCCCAGCATTTT. Using reference TRBV25-1 and TRBJ1-5 for the parts outside the CDR3, the full variable domain is EADIYQTPRYLVIGTGKKITLECSQTMGHDKMYWYQQDPGMELHLIHYSYGVNSTEKGDLSSESTVSRIRTEHFPLTLESARPSHTSQYLCASSDPKIGNQPQHFGDGTRLSIL.

This clonotype was seen repeatedly, ten times or more. This sequence joins TRBV7-2 and TRBJ1-4, with D possibly being TRBD1 (6 bases). Between the trimmed V and J ends, which lost 5 bases and 2 bases, there was a span of 9 bases. In germline, CDR1 is SGHTA, CDR2 FQGNSA. CDR3 length: 14 amino acids. This CDR3 reads CASSPGVTNEKLFF. The CDR3 coding sequence is TGTGCCAGCAGCCCAGGGGTGACTAATGAAAAACTGTTTTTT.

This clonotype was seen at least ten times. The chain links TRBV5-6 to TRBJ2-1; no firm D call. V lost 7 bases to trimming and J lost 5 bases, with 13 bases between them. Germline V gives CDR1 SGHDT, CDR2 YYEEEE. CDR3 length: 13 residues. The CDR3 coding sequence is TGTGCCAGCGGGCCATGGGGTCACAATGAGCAGTTCTTC. Its protein is CASGPWGHNEQFF.